This T cell receptor beta chain was observed in a study of cytomegalovirus exposure and HLA in healthy donors. Findings and limits, study-wide: Association of a missense DCLRE1C variant with TCR beta V- and J-gene trimming was reported in a later analysis. A cluster of highly shared sequence variants was likely a sequencing artifact.

The CDR3 contains 18 residues. In the PCR, 60 Vbeta and 13 Jbeta primers were used. TCRdb's copy holds only in-frame clones and misses some; the assay was immunoSEQ multiplex PCR. Of about 200,000 clones listed, more than 9.5% are singletons. This clone was found a few times. The target antigen is unknown. The clonotype originates from a man in his fifties in good health and CMV-seropositive. Sequences were obtained from PBMCs. The chain has TRBV21-1 and TRBJ1-6; the D call in the table, TRBD1, was not verified against the DNA. TRBV21-1 has pseudogene status. CDR3 region: CASSNPRKRTGDNSPLHF. Written as DNA, the CDR3 is TGTGCCAGCAGCAACCCCCGAAAACGGACAGGGGATAATTCACCCCTCCACTTT.